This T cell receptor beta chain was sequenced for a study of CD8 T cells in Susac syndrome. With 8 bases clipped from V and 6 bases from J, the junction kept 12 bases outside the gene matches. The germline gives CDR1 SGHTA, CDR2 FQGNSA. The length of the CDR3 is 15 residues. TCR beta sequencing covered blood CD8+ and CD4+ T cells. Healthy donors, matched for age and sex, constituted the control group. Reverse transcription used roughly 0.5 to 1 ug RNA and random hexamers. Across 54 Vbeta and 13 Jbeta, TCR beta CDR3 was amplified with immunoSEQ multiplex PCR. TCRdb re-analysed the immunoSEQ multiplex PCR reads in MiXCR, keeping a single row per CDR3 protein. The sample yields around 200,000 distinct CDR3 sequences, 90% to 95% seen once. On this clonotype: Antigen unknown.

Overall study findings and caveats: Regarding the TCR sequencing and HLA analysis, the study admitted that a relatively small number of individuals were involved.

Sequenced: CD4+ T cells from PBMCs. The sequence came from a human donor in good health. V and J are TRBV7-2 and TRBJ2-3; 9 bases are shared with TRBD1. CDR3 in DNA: TGTGCCAGCCTATTTCAGACAGGGGGTGACGATACGCAGTATTTT. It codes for CASLFQTGGDDTQYF.